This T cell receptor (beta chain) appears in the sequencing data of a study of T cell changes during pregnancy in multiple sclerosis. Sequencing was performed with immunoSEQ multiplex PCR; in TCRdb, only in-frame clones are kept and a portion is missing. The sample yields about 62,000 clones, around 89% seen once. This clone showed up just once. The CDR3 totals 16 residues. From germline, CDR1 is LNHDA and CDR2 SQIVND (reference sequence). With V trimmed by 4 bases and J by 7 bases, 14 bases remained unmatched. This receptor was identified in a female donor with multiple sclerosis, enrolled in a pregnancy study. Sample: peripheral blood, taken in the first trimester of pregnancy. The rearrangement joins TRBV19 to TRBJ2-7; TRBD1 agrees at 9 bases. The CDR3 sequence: CASSNPETGGSVEQYF. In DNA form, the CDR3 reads TGTGCCAGTAGTAACCCAGAGACAGGGGGGTCGGTGGAGCAGTACTTC.